Each of the 12 T cell receptor beta chains below was sequenced from the same sample in a study of monozygotic twins with inflammatory bowel disease. Following a re-call of the 5' RACE reads, TCRdb has one entry per CDR3 protein and lacks DNA. Its table lists about 440,000 distinct CDR3 sequences. Sample: blood. The receptors shown here come from a human donor with ulcerative colitis or Crohn's disease, or a healthy co-twin of an affected twin (not recorded which).

V gene TRBV6-5 combines with J gene TRBJ1-6; with no DNA, the TCRdb D assignment of TRBD1 cannot be verified. Germline CDR1 MNHEY, CDR2 SVGAGI. CDR3 length equals 14 residues. The chain's CDR3 is CASSYTGQNSPLHF.

CDR3 residues: CASSGSYNEQFF. The V call is TRBV2, the J call TRBJ2-1. The CDR3 has 12 residues. CDR1 SNHLY and CDR2 FYNNEI come from the germline V gene.

The chain employs TRBV6-6 and TRBJ1-2; checking the TCRdb D call of TRBD1 is not possible without DNA. Germline CDR1 MNHNY, CDR2 SVGAGI (reference sequence). The CDR3 runs 14 residues. This chain's CDR3 is CASSYSRQGEGYTF.

The chain carries TRBV5-1 and TRBJ1-1; TCRdb calls TRBD1, which cannot be checked without DNA. The CDR3 is 13 residues long. Per the germline V gene, CDR1 is SGHRS and CDR2 is YFSETQ. The CDR3: CASSFRGSTEAFF.

V gene TRBV11-2 combines with J gene TRBJ2-7; with no DNA, the TCRdb D assignment of TRBD2 cannot be verified. The CDR3 spans 15 residues. In germline, CDR1 is SGHAT, CDR2 FQNNGV. CDR3 sequence: CASSFRTSGSYEQYF.

This chain connects TRBV7-2 to TRBJ2-3; no DNA is available, so the TRBD2 call from TCRdb remains unchecked. The CDR3 extends over 14 amino acids. Germline values: CDR1 SGHTA, CDR2 FQGNSA. CDR3 residues: CASSLSSGVDTQYF.

The chain links TRBV21-1 to TRBJ2-1; TCRdb's D gene call, TRBD1, goes unchecked for lack of DNA. TRBV21-1 is marked as a pseudogene. This CDR3 comprises 16 residues. Here the CDR3 reads CASSKEERYRLDEQFF.

The chain is built from TRBV7-2 and TRBJ2-7. CDR3 length: 11 amino acids. Looked up from germline, CDR1 is SGHTA and CDR2 is FQGNSA. This CDR3 reads CASSSGIEQYF.

V and J are TRBV19 and TRBJ2-2; TCRdb's D call of TRBD2 is untestable without DNA. The CDR3 is 17 amino acids. Germline V gene lookup returns CDR1 LNHDA and CDR2 SQIVND (reference sequence). This chain's CDR3 is CASSMLLAGGNTGELFF.

The genes are TRBV20-1 and TRBJ2-5. CDR3 length: 14 residues. Per the germline V gene, CDR1 is DFQATT and CDR2 is SNEGSKA (reference sequence). CDR3 residues: CSALEARNQETQYF.

This chain connects TRBV12-3 or TRBV12-4 to TRBJ2-5; as DNA is missing, the TRBD2 call by TCRdb cannot be tested. The CDR3 is made up of 13 amino acids. The CDR3 protein is CASAWESGETQYF.

V is TRBV5-1 and J is TRBJ1-2; without DNA, the TCRdb call of TRBD1 cannot be checked. The germline CDR1 and CDR2 sequences are SGHRS and YFSETQ. There are 13 residues in the CDR3. The CDR3: CASSLRAPYGYTF. Supplemented by reference TRBV5-1 and TRBJ1-2, the full variable domain reads KAGVTQTPRYLIKTRGQQVTLSCSPISGHRSVSWYQQTPGQGLQFLFEYFSETQRNKGNFPGRFSGRQFSNSRSEMNVSTLELGDSALYLCASSLRAPYGYTFGSGTRLTVV.